The subject of this entry is one T cell receptor (beta chain). The specificity of this receptor is unknown. One end of the junction varies from germline; a read error may be responsible. This record comes from a study of cytomegalovirus exposure and HLA in healthy donors (dated by TCRdb to about 2017). A note on the overall study: In an earlier analysis of under 750 of the donors, 276 Gb of sequence data and 117 million unique TCR beta sequences from 150 million to 200 million T cells were reported. An early release covering roughly 580 HLA-typed donors comprised about 290 gigabases of sequencing data and around 80 million unique TCR sequences. The genetic ancestry cluster associated with self-reported Caucasian donors included 81% of the 300 to 450 genotyped donors. The aim of the study was to test whether cataloging public T cell receptors could identify signatures of past pathogen exposure. The study profiled the T cell repertoires of some 610 subjects by immunosequencing and related them to cytomegalovirus serostatus. Besides the first cohort of roughly 700 subjects, a separate validation cohort made up of 120 different subjects was used. The study combined high-throughput TCR immunosequencing, statistical association of individual TCRs with disease status, and machine learning to predict cytomegalovirus infection status. To study patterns of TCR occurrence, a later analysis re-analyzed previously published TCR beta repertoires from hundreds of donors and added high-resolution HLA genotyping. In the later analysis, no new phenotypic data were used to find candidate immune exposures; instead, reliance was placed on TCR beta sequences and their occurrence across donors. In an earlier analysis of roughly 540 of the donors, high-throughput TCR beta sequencing was used to judge whether each TCR beta V gene segment behaved as functional or pseudogenic. Donor age, sex, ethnicity and CMV serostatus were compiled alongside the repertoire data. A later genetic analysis used genome-wide SNP genotypes for about 60% of the 666 donors, treating that subset as a discovery cohort. Every repertoire in the discovery cohort had been generated on one and the same sequencing platform. HLA typing covered class I and class II loci at four-digit resolution. The number of typed donors differed by locus: about 629-630 for A, B, C, DRB1 and DQB1; some 500 for DQA1; about 600 for DPA1; and around 470 for DPB1. Several DR-DQ haplotypes were treated as single units for association and clustering because of strong linkage in the cohort. Among roughly 400 genotyped donors of the cohort, an average of approximately 220,000 unique TCR beta nucleotide sequences was sequenced per donor, of which about 20% were non-productive.

Library generation was performed with the immunoSEQ multiplex PCR assay. For the multiplex PCR, a mixture combining 60 forward primers for TCR Vbeta segments and 13 reverse primers for TCR Jbeta segments was used. The CDR3 region of rearranged TCR beta genes was amplified from genomic DNA with a multiplex PCR assay. Amplified TCR beta libraries were sequenced as 87-base-pair reads on the Illumina HiSeq System. Per the source publication's procedure: A later analysis tallied about 77 million unique TCR beta chains across the approximately 670 repertoires, and 10 million to 11 million of those chains were shared by two or more donors. Raw reads were error-corrected and collapsed into unique sequences by a nearest-neighbor algorithm in which closely related sequences were merged to remove PCR and sequencing errors. V, D and J gene segments were assigned by aligning CDR3 sequences to IMGT reference sequences. For a sequence to be retained, a match of at least six nucleotides was required to both a V gene segment and a J gene segment. Rearrangements were classified as productive when the CDR3 lacked stop codons and remained in frame with V and J, and all other rearrangements were classified as non-productive. Following IMGT convention, CDR3 was defined as the stretch from the second conserved V-encoded cysteine up to the conserved J-encoded phenylalanine. In an earlier analysis of 500 to 650 of the donors, sequences lacking an unambiguous match to a single V gene segment were excluded. An earlier analysis of 550 to 650 of the donors classified V segments as functional when productive rearrangements were above 56.7% and as segregating when the standard deviation between donors was above 5%. A statistical classification framework was built to diagnose cytomegalovirus status from the catalog of TCR beta chain sequences. A later analysis assigned V and J genes by comparing TCR nucleotide sequences with IMGT/GENE-DB human TR gene sequences. A later analysis assigned CDR3 sequences and most-parsimonious VDJ recombination scenarios with the TCRdist pipeline. In a later analysis, every TCR beta chain was defined by the combination of its CDR3 amino acid sequence and its V-gene family, and reads without a unique V-gene family were dropped. To address suspected cross-contamination and a sequencing artifact, a later analysis removed approximately 590 highly shared, low-generation-probability nucleotide sequences. In a later analysis, a clonal expansion index was calculated for each public chain from normalized within-repertoire ranks of inferred template counts. Generation probabilities in a later analysis came from a VDJ recombination model fitted to out-of-frame rearrangements, and those results were checked against IGoR. Hypergeometric tests were used in a later analysis to score TCR-TCR, TCR-HLA and TCR-CMV co-occurrence, with a repertoire-size bias correction applied to the TCR pairs. False discovery rates were estimated in a later analysis by permuting HLA or CMV assignments 20 times. In a later analysis, co-occurring TCRs were grouped using DBSCAN, with TCRdist sequence similarity added in when clustering inside HLA-allele-positive subsets. For co-occurrence clustering, repertoires with fewer than 30,000 or more than 120,000 public chains were excluded, along with five repertoires with anomalous nucleotide sharing. As stored in TCRdb, this immuneACCESS dataset retains in-frame rearrangements with V and J assigned. A fraction of the clones does not appear; measured against another copy, unresolved V genes explain less than half of the discrepancy, and the remainder lacks a known reason. Clone size and V and J calls were adopted from that table, with D and trimming inferred from the DNA. This sample gives approximately 88,000 clones in total; 75% to 85% of them show up just once. The leading ten clones occupy around 2% of the sample.

Via the germline V gene (reference sequence), CDR1 is SEHNR and CDR2 FQNEAQ. Measured from the cysteine to the phenylalanine, the CDR3 is 13 residues long. Kept here is only the CDR3 DNA, which spans 39 bases and is read in frame from base 1. Study-level results and caveats: A cluster of highly shared sequence variants was judged likely to be a technical artifact of the sequencing pipeline. An association between a missense DCLRE1C variant and V-gene and J-gene trimming of TCR beta chains was found in a later genetic analysis and replicated in an independent cohort. The earlier analysis of around 600 of the donors excluded approximately 17 rarely observed V segments, including chromosome 9 orphons, because counts were too low. CMV serostatus was the only immune exposure information available for the cohort. In vitro tests confirmed that three of the cytomegalovirus-associated TCR beta chains recognize cytomegalovirus antigens. Strong co-occurrence of HLA alleles, especially DR and DQ, made assigning TCR associations to individual alleles difficult. Compared with the roughly 700-donor mean, donors in an Asian-associated ancestry cluster had fewer N-insertions in productive TCRs, according to a later genetic analysis. According to a later analysis, parvovirus B19, influenza, CMV and Epstein-Barr virus appeared linked to several top co-occurrence clusters. At a false discovery rate of 0.05, a later analysis linked under 20,000 TCR beta sequences to specific HLA alleles. Because some donors lacked HLA typing at each locus, the association tests relied only on the typed subset. The study listed 150 to 200 TCR beta chains as associated with cytomegalovirus. Across donors, most TCR sequences were observed very rarely, whereas some public TCRs were present in many individuals. Cytomegalovirus status was reported to be diagnosed by the classifier with high specificity and sensitivity in both the original and validation cohorts. In an earlier analysis of about 540 of the donors, most TCR beta V segments were observed in productive rearrangements about 90% or about 30% of the time, broadly matching IMGT annotations. According to a later analysis, TCR association rates differed among HLA loci, with DRB1 alleles showing the most associated TCRs and HLA-C alleles showing the fewest. Some IMGT-functional V segments, including TRBV6-2 and TRBV6-3, could not be told apart with the 87-base-pair reads, so those segments were excluded. A later analysis found that HLA-associated TCR beta chains were more clonally expanded and had lower generation probabilities than equally common non-associated chains. It was suggested by the authors that the approach could potentially be generalized to other disease states and immunological phenotypes. A further reported finding was that TCR beta sequences accurately predicted the HLA-A and HLA-B alleles for most subjects in the first cohort. Presence/absence analyses assumed roughly uniform sequencing depth across donors, an assumption that may not hold. The cohort was sequenced for TCR beta chains only, and without alpha or paired-chain data the features that could be detected were limited. Most CMV-associated TCR beta chains appeared to be HLA-restricted in a later analysis, and the HLA associations seemed to be driven largely by CMV exposure. Linkage disequilibrium might explain the correlated functional status among segregating V segments, but an unknown experimental factor could not be ruled out.

In total, about 650 healthy bone marrow donors made up the cohort. Cohort members were all nominally healthy when sampled, although unrecorded immune exposures were likely present. The donor tested CMV seronegative, placing the donor among the 350 or so seronegative members of the cohort. A peripheral blood sample was collected from each donor, and TCR beta sequencing was performed on peripheral blood mononuclear cells. The Qiagen DNeasy Blood Extraction Kit was used to extract genomic DNA from the blood cell samples. The rearranged chain carries TRBV7-9 and TRBJ2-7, with TRBD1 tentatively as D gene (7 bases match). Sequencing was performed on PBMCs. The clonotype was recovered from a young man in good health and CMV-seronegative. The CDR3 protein is CSSSPGGWYEQYF. In nucleotide form, the sequence is TGTTCCAGCAGCCCAGGGGGGTGGTACGAGCAGTACTTC.